This T cell receptor (beta chain) was obtained from a study of CD8+ T cells in alopecia areata. About the study: The drug, tofacitinib, lasted 6 to 18 months, followed by 6 months off drug. Points from the study as a whole: In blood and scalp, many expanded lesional clones persisted during tofacitinib. Clonality in the scalp and expanded CD8+ clones ranked among the top 100 were significantly decreased by tofacitinib.

Sequencing templates came from extracted RNA that was reverse transcribed into cDNA. Sequencing used immunoSEQ multiplex PCR; TCRdb keeps in-frame clones, though not all of them. This table holds about 210,000 clones, roughly 66% found once. The CDR3 has 12 amino acids. Germline V gene sequence: CDR1 SQVTM, CDR2 ANQGSEA. V was clipped by 4 bases and J by 8 bases, with 13 bases between them. Notes on this clone: What it binds is unknown.

Indicated treatment: oral pan-JAK inhibitor, 5-10 mg twice daily. Starting from PBMCs, sorting isolated CD4+ and CD8+ T cells. The chain employs TRBV29-1 and TRBJ2-3, with a tentative D call TRBD2 (5 bases). The source material was CD4+ T cells sorted from blood, sampled at approximately week 42, from a patient treated with tofacitinib. The source of this sequence is a human donor with alopecia areata. CDR3 in amino acids: CSVGREGPTQYF. CDR3 nucleotide sequence: TGCAGCGTTGGTCGGGAAGGGCCTACGCAGTATTTT.